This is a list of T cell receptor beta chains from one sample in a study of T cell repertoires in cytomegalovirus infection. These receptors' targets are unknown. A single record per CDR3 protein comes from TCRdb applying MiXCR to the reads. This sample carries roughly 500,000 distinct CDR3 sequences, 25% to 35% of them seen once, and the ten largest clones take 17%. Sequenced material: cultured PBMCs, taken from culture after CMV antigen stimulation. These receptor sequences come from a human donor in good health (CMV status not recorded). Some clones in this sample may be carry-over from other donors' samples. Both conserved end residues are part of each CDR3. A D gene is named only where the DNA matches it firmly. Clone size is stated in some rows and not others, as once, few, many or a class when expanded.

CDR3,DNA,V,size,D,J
CASSQVSGSVSIGELFF,TGCGCCAGCAGCCAAGTTAGCGGGTCTGTCAGTATCGGGGAGCTGTTTTTT,TRBV4-1,few,TRBD2,TRBJ2-2
CASSLTQGGGNTIYF,TGTGCCAGTAGCCTAACTCAGGGGGGTGGAAACACCATATATTTT,TRBV19,.,TRBD1,TRBJ1-3
CASSIGGTMGQGDTQYF,TGTGCCAGTAGTATAGGTGGGACGATGGGCCAGGGAGATACGCAGTATTTT,TRBV19,few,.,TRBJ2-3
CSARARHRPGELFF,TGCAGTGCTAGAGCCCGCCACCGGCCCGGGGAGCTGTTTTTT,TRBV20-1,.,.,TRBJ2-2
CAWRSGSGTGELFF,TGTGCCTGGAGAAGCGGGAGCGGGACCGGGGAGCTGTTTTTT,TRBV30,.,TRBD2,TRBJ2-2
CSAPTPGTDTQYF,TGCAGTGCTCCCACCCCGGGTACAGATACGCAGTATTTT,TRBV20-1,.,.,TRBJ2-3
CASSSARGRSRQETQYF,TGTGCCAGCAGTTCTGCCCGGGGACGCTCACGACAAGAGACCCAGTACTTC,TRBV7-9,.,.,TRBJ2-5
CSVPGTSSHEQYF,TGCAGTGTTCCGGGGACTAGCAGCCACGAGCAGTACTTC,TRBV20-1,.,TRBD2,TRBJ2-7
CASSYRDGQPQHF,TGTGCCAGCAGCTACAGGGACGGTCAGCCCCAGCATTTT,TRBV11-3,many,.,TRBJ1-5
CATSDPFREASTDTQYF,TGTGCCACCAGTGATCCATTTCGGGAGGCAAGCACAGATACGCAGTATTTT,TRBV24-1,.,TRBD2,TRBJ2-3
CASSLLAGEQFF,TGTGCCAGTAGCCTTCTAGCGGGAGAGCAGTTCTTC,TRBV19,few,TRBD2,TRBJ2-1
CASSLAGGVHDEQFF,TGTGCCAGCAGCCTCGCCGGGGGGGTTCACGATGAGCAGTTCTTC,TRBV7-4,.,TRBD2,TRBJ2-1
CASSGGAVPTDTQYF,TGTGCCAGCAGTGGGGGGGCGGTCCCCACAGATACGCAGTATTTT,TRBV6-2/TRBV6-3,.,.,TRBJ2-3
CASSYVGDTEAFF,TGTGCCAGCAGTTACGTAGGGGACACTGAAGCTTTCTTT,TRBV6-2/TRBV6-3,few,.,TRBJ1-1
CSADREGRRAEAFF,TGCAGTGCGGATAGGGAGGGGAGGCGGGCAGAAGCTTTCTTT,TRBV20-1,.,.,TRBJ1-1
CASSLSGLAGENEQFF,TGTGCCAGCAGCCTAAGCGGACTAGCGGGAGAGAATGAGCAGTTCTTC,TRBV7-9,many,TRBD2,TRBJ2-1
CSGAGTNEKLFF,TGCAGCGGCGCTGGGACTAATGAAAAACTGTTTTTT,TRBV20-1,.,.,TRBJ1-4
CASSYSAGGTYNEQFF,TGTGCCAGCAGTTACTCGGCGGGAGGTACCTACAATGAGCAGTTCTTC,TRBV6-2/TRBV6-3,few,TRBD2,TRBJ2-1